This TCR beta chain derives from a study of T cell clones after liver transplantation. Regarding the study as a whole: The donor-reactive repertoire was only partly measurable in two subjects, lacking donor cells. Post-transplant, graft-donor-reactive CD4 TCRbeta sequences in blood dropped significantly in 5 of 8 subjects.

The sample holds a few counts of this clone. The antigen is undetermined. The CDR3 loop spans 18 amino acids. Germline CDR1 reads SGHTS; CDR2 reads YDEGEE. Trimming cost V 3 bases and J 2 bases, with 18 bases left between them. Only in-frame clones appear in the TCRdb table, and some are missing; sequencing was by immunoSEQ multiplex PCR. The sample has some 70,000 clones; 75% to 90% are singletons. The genes are TRBV5-8 and TRBJ2-6; a weak D match, TRBD1 (8 bases). This material consisted of CD4+ T cells from blood, taken before liver transplant. This sequence was found in a human donor who received a liver transplant. CDR3 sequence reads: CASSYWTGRAPGANVLTF. In nucleotides, the CDR3 is TGTGCCAGCAGCTACTGGACAGGGAGGGCCCCTGGGGCCAACGTCCTGACTTTC.